Below, 5 T cell receptor beta chains from the same sample are listed, as sequenced in a study of vaccination and CD4 T cells after COVID-19. Treatment meaning: roughly 11-day PBMC culture with coronavirus spike peptide pools or control peptides (ViraFEST assay). These TCRs are of unknown antigen specificity. The assay that was used to sequence DNA from cultured CD4+ T cells was the Oncomine TCR Beta short-read assay. TCRdb reanalysed the PCR reads using MiXCR and keeps one entry per CDR3 protein. The sample lists approximately 15,000 distinct CDR3 sequences, around 48% occurring once. The sequencing sample was made of CD4+ T cells from blood, cultured in vitro. The receptors were gathered from a human donor who had recovered from COVID-19.

The V and J genes are TRBV27 and TRBJ1-3; D remains unclear. V shed 8 bases and J shed 0 bases, with 8 bases lying between them. The CDR3 covers 13 residues. Germline V lookup: CDR1 MNHEY, CDR2 SMNVEV (reference sequence). CDR3 residues: CASGIDSGNTIYF. The CDR3 region has the DNA TGTGCCAGCGGCATTGACTCTGGAAACACCATATATTTT.

This clonotype was found a few times. V usage is TRBV20-1 and J usage is TRBJ1-2; D is perhaps TRBD1 (6 bases). This CDR3 comprises 13 residues. Germline loops: CDR1 DFQATT, CDR2 SNEGSKA (reference sequence). Between the trimmed V and J ends, which lost 3 bases and 4 bases, there was a span of 12 bases. The CDR3 nucleotides read TGCAGTGCTAGGGACAGAAAACTCTATGGCTACACCTTC. Translated, it gives CSARDRKLYGYTF.

Points on this clonotype: No DNA is shown, since the ends of the CDR3 on it are uncertain; the CDR3 is the one TCRdb lists. The CDR3 loop is CASTNQTSMYLCASSVGGSYEQYF. V is TRBV7-9 and J is TRBJ2-7; TRBD1, the table's D call, was not compared with the DNA. The CDR3 length is 24 residues, termini included. Germline loops: CDR1 SEHNR, CDR2 FQNEAQ (reference sequence).

This sequence joins TRBV4-3 and TRBJ2-2; 10 positions agree with TRBD2. The CDR3 runs 15 residues. Germline V gene sequence: CDR1 LGHNA, CDR2 YSLEER. The J segment lost 6 bases and the V segment lost 5 bases, leaving 6 bases of the junction unmatched. The CDR3 loop reads CASSGLAGVPGELFF. The CDR3 nucleotides read TGCGCCAGCAGCGGGCTAGCGGGAGTCCCCGGGGAGCTGTTTTTT.

The chain recombines TRBV7-9 with TRBJ1-6; 7 nucleotides line up with TRBD1. Losses at the gene ends were 5 bases for V and 10 bases for J; bases not matched to a gene: 8. Germline V gene sequence: CDR1 SEHNR, CDR2 FQNEAQ (reference sequence). The CDR3 length is 14 residues. Here the CDR3 DNA reads TGTGCCAGCAGCGCGGGACAGCTAAACTCACCCCTCCACTTT. Translated: CASSAGQLNSPLHF. The whole variable domain, filled in from reference TRBV7-9 and TRBJ1-6, reads DTGVSQNPRHKITKRGQNVTFRCDPISEHNRLYWYRQTLGQGPEFLTYFQNEAQLEKSRLLSDRFSAERPKGSFSTLEIQRTEQGDSAMYLCASSAGQLNSPLHFGNGTRLTVT.